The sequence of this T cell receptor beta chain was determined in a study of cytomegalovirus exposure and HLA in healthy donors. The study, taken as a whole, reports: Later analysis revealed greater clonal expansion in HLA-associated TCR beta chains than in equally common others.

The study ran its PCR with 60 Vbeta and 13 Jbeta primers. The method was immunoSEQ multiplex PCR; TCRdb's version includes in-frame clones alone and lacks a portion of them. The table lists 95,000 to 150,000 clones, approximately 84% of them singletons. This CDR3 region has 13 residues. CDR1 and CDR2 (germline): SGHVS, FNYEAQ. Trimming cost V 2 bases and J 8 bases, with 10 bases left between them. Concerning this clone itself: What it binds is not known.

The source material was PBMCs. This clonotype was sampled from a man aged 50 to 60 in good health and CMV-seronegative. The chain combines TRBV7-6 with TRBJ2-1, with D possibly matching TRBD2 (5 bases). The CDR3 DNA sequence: TGTGCCAGCAGCTTACGACCGGAGGATGAGCAGTTCTTC. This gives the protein CASSLRPEDEQFF.